The 9 T cell receptor beta chains reported below all come from one sample, sequenced in a study of T cell clonality in common variable immunodeficiency. No cognate antigen is known for these TCRs. Libraries were prepared by immunoSEQ multiplex PCR; TCRdb keeps only in-frame clonotypes and omits some of them. The counts give roughly 12,000 clones, none of them seen only once; around 6.5% is held by the top ten. Overall study results and limits: Reportedly, TCR beta sequences from common variable immunodeficiency showed fewer deletions and N-nucleotide insertions.

The specimen was peripheral blood mononuclear cells. These receptors originate from a human donor with common variable immunodeficiency.

Concerning this clone: The read ends 3 residues early relative to the CDR3; the germline J gene fills the gap. The genes are TRBV18 and TRBJ1-1, with D perhaps matching TRBD1 (5 bases). This CDR3 comprises 12 residues. Germline V gene lookup returns CDR1 KGHSH and CDR2 LQKENI. The CDR3 bases that were read are TGTGCCAGCTCACCACAGGGGCAAGAA. This gives the protein CASSPQGQE. The CDR3 reads in full as CASSPQGQEAFF.

This clone came up a few times. The read ends 3 residues early relative to the CDR3; the germline J gene fills the gap. The V gene is TRBV19, the J gene TRBJ2-3; TRBD1 matches at 8 bases. Germline CDR1 reads LNHDA; CDR2 reads SQIVND (reference sequence). This CDR3 contains 14 residues. V dropped 6 bases and J dropped 1; count of bases not matched to a gene: 3. CDR3 amino acids: CASRSDRGTDTQYF. Incomplete CDR3 DNA: TGTGCCAGTAGATCGGACAGGGGCACAGATACG.

This clone is medium-sized in the sample. The read falls 3 residues short of the CDR3 end, and the missing part is taken from the germline J gene. The V gene is TRBV18, the J gene TRBJ1-5; weak D call: TRBD1 (6 bases). Trimming pared 3 bases from V and 3 bases from J, leaving 15 bases between. The germline gives CDR1 KGHSH, CDR2 LQKENI. This CDR3 comprises 16 residues. Partial CDR3 DNA: TGTGCCAGCTCACCTCGCCGGCGGGACAACAATCAGCCC. It codes for CASSPRRRDNNQP. The entire CDR3 reads CASSPRRRDNNQPQHF.

Details on this clone: From the germline J gene comes the end of the CDR3, since the read stops 3 residues before it. The rearrangement uses TRBV18 and TRBJ2-5; a weak D match, TRBD1 (6 bases). The CDR3 sequence is 14 residues long. Germline CDR1 is KGHSH and CDR2 is LQKENI. V dropped 3 bases and J dropped 2 bases, with 10 bases sitting between them. CDR3 residues: CASSPGRGQETQYF. CDR3 DNA (partial): TGTGCCAGCTCACCCGGTAGGGGGCAAGAGACC.

This clone was observed many times. The CDR3 end falls 3 residues outside the read, so it is completed with the germline J gene. The chain joins TRBV6-1 to TRBJ2-7; 11 bases line up with TRBD1. Germline V gene data show CDR1 as MNHNS and CDR2 as SASEGT. The junction had 2 bases not matched to a gene; V was cut back by 4 bases and J by 0 bases. This CDR3 is 15 amino acids long. CDR3 region: CASSAGTGGSYEQYF. CDR3 DNA, as far as it was read: TGTGCCAGCAGTGCCGGGACAGGGGGCTCCTACGAG.

About this clone itself: The CDR3 is cut off 3 residues early in the read; its end comes from the germline J gene. The chain is built from TRBV6-2 or TRBV6-3 and TRBJ2-3; D is perhaps TRBD2 (7 bases). The V gene lost 2 bases and the J gene lost 6 bases, with 12 bases spanning the gap. In germline, CDR1 is MNHEY, CDR2 SVGEGT. The CDR3 consists of 14 residues. The covered CDR3 bases are TGTGCCAGCAGTTACCCCTCGGGGGGCGATACG. This gives the protein CASSYPSGGDT. The CDR3 in full is CASSYPSGGDTQYF.

In this sample, this clone turned up a few times. Sequencing ends 3 residues short of the CDR3 end; the germline J gene provides the rest. The chain combines TRBV30 with TRBJ1-6; 10 bases agree with TRBD1. CDR1 and CDR2 from the germline V gene are GTSNPN and SVGIG (reference sequence). The CDR3 is made up of 17 amino acids. V gave up 0 bases and J gave up 2 bases; unmatched junction bases: 4. CDR3 residues: CAWSVGTGDPYNSPLHF. Partial CDR3 DNA: TGTGCCTGGAGTGTAGGGACAGGGGACCCCTATAATTCACCC.

This clone was recorded a few times. The CDR3 is cut off 3 residues early in the read; its end comes from the germline J gene. The chain is built from TRBV7-8 and TRBJ1-6, with a possible D match to TRBD1 (5 bases). Per the germline V gene, CDR1 is SGHVS and CDR2 is FQNEAQ. V lost 5 bases, J lost 7 bases, and 12 bases lay in between. The CDR3 consists of 14 residues. The CDR3 spells CASSRQHWNSPLHF. CDR3 bases read: TGTGCCAGCAGCCGACAGCACTGGAATTCACCC.

This clone was counted a few times. The CDR3 is cut off 3 residues early in the read; its end comes from the germline J gene. V and J are TRBV7-9 and TRBJ2-7; 7 nucleotides agree with TRBD2. The germline V gene has CDR1 SEHNR and CDR2 FQNEAQ (reference sequence). This CDR3 comprises 13 residues. The junction had 3 bases not matched to a gene; V was cut back by 1 base and J by 6 bases. Partial CDR3 DNA: TGTGCCAGCAGCTTAGTAGGCGGGGGCGAG. It codes for CASSLVGGGE. The full CDR3 protein is CASSLVGGGEQYF.